The 19 T cell receptor beta chains reported below all come from one sample, sequenced in a study of T cell responses to AZD1222 COVID-19 vaccine. Measured with immunoSEQ multiplex PCR; TCRdb has only the in-frame clones, and not every one. The sample includes about 180,000 clones, 80% to 90% seen only once; the top ten take 6.9%. The sample was peripheral blood, taken on day 0 of AZD1222 vaccination. These receptors all stem from an adult in good health.

This chain connects TRBV24-1 to TRBJ2-2; 11 bases are a match to TRBD2. This CDR3 region has 14 residues. The trim removed 9 bases at V and 1 base at J, leaving 0 bases unmatched. Germline-derived CDR1 and CDR2 are KGHDR and SFDVKD. The CDR3 bases are TGTGCCACCGGGACTAGCGGGAACACCGGGGAGCTGTTTTTT. It translates to CATGTSGNTGELFF.

This clone was observed a single time. The chain has TRBV19 and TRBJ2-1; 11 nucleotides agree with TRBD1. V lost 2 bases, J lost 8 bases, and 2 bases stayed unmatched. This CDR3 spans 14 amino acids. The germline gives CDR1 LNHDA, CDR2 SQIVND (reference sequence). The CDR3 loop is CASSIRTGGDEQFF. The CDR3, as DNA: TGTGCCAGTAGTATAAGGACAGGGGGCGATGAGCAGTTCTTC. Full variable domain (rest looked up from reference TRBV19 and TRBJ2-1): DGGITQSPKYLFRKEGQNVTLSCEQNLNHDAMYWYRQDPGQGLRLIYYSQIVNDFQKGDIAEGYSVSREKKESFPLTVTSAQKNPTAFYLCASSIRTGGDEQFFGPGTRLTVL.

This chain connects TRBV6-5 to TRBJ1-1; 9 bases align to TRBD1. The germline V gene encodes CDR1 MNHEY and CDR2 SVGAGI. This CDR3 is 15 amino acids long. V was clipped by 5 bases and J by 4 bases; unmatched bases: 8. CDR3 sequence: CASSTPGQGPTEAFF. The CDR3 DNA reads TGTGCCAGCAGTACCCCGGGACAGGGTCCCACTGAAGCTTTCTTT.

This chain links TRBV7-3 with TRBJ2-3, with a possible D match to TRBD2 (7 bases). The CDR3 covers 15 residues. CDR1 and CDR2 (germline): SGHTA, FQGTGA. V was shortened by 3 bases and J by 1 base, with 11 bases between the two germline ends. CDR3 DNA sequence: TGTGCCAGCAGCTTTCGGGGGGCCGGCACAGATACGCAGTATTTT. Its translation: CASSFRGAGTDTQYF. The full variable domain, rest sourced from reference TRBV7-3 and TRBJ2-3, is GAGVSQTPSNKVTEKGKYVELRCDPISGHTALYWYRQSLGQGPEFLIYFQGTGAADDSGLPNDRFFAVRPEGSVSTLKIQRTERGDSAVYLCASSFRGAGTDTQYFGPGTRLTVL.

This chain connects TRBV30 to TRBJ1-5; D is unresolved. From germline, CDR1 is GTSNPN and CDR2 SVGIG (reference sequence). CDR3 length: 13 residues. Deletions cut 0 bases from V and 3 bases from J, with 6 bases between. The CDR3 DNA reads TGTGCCTGGAGTGTACAGCACAATCAGCCCCAGCATTTT. Translating it yields CAWSVQHNQPQHF.

This clone has only one observation. The chain links TRBV2 to TRBJ2-5; 7 bases are shared with TRBD1. The CDR3 loop spans 14 amino acids. CDR1 and CDR2 from the germline V gene are SNHLY and FYNNEI. Trimming removed 3 bases from V and 4 bases from J; junction bases left unmatched: 5. CDR3 coding DNA: TGTGCCAGCAGTGATAGACAGGGTACAGAGACCCAGTACTTC. Translated: CASSDRQGTETQYF.

The rearrangement links TRBV6-5 to TRBJ2-7; 13 bases align to TRBD2. CDR1 MNHEY and CDR2 SVGAGI come from the germline V gene. The CDR3 runs to 14 residues. V shed 6 bases and J 4 bases; nucleotides not matched to a gene: 3. The CDR3 loop is CASSATSGGYEQYV. CDR3 nucleotide sequence: TGTGCCAGCAGCGCGACTAGCGGGGGGTACGAGCAGTACGTC.

The chain is built from TRBV28 and TRBJ2-7; D tentatively fits TRBD1 or TRBD2 (6 bases each). CDR1 and CDR2 from the germline V gene are MDHEN and SYDVKM. V shed 5 bases and J shed 4 bases, with 9 bases lying between them. This CDR3 region has 12 residues. As DNA, the CDR3 is TGTGCCAGCAGTAGGAGGGGGTACGAGCAGTACGTC. It is translated as CASSRRGYEQYV.

The chain uses TRBV6-8 and TRBJ2-7; the D call may be TRBD1 or TRBD2 (7 bases each). The germline V gene encodes CDR1 MNHGY and CDR2 SAAAGT. Trimming removed 4 bases at V and 5 bases at J, with 30 bases between. This CDR3 is 19 amino acids long. The CDR3 is CASSSLGGYYTGDVDEQYF. CDR3 DNA: TGTGCCAGCAGTTCTCTGGGGGGGTATTATACAGGGGACGTCGACGAGCAGTACTTC.

The V and J genes are TRBV11-2 and TRBJ2-5; 10 bases align to TRBD2. The CDR3 extends over 18 amino acids. V gave up 4 bases and J gave up 0 bases; unmatched junction bases: 11. CDR1 is SGHAT and CDR2 is FQNNGV in the germline V gene. The CDR3 DNA reads as TGTGCCAGCAGCTCCGAGGGAGTTCTAGCGGGGGACCAAGAGACCCAGTACTTC. This encodes CASSSEGVLAGDQETQYF.

This clone was detected only once. The J gene is TRBJ1-2, the V gene TRBV7-8; 7 bases are a match to TRBD1. The CDR3 contains 15 residues. Germline V gene data show CDR1 as SGHVS and CDR2 as FQNEAQ. V dropped 1 base and J dropped 6; count of bases not matched to a gene: 8. The CDR3 loop is CASSLGAPGTDGYTF. CDR3 sequence (DNA): TGTGCCAGCAGCTTAGGAGCCCCAGGGACAGATGGCTACACCTTC.

The V gene is TRBV6-1, the J gene TRBJ1-2, with D unclear. Germline CDR1 reads MNHNS; CDR2 reads SASEGT. The germline V and J ends were trimmed by 2 bases and 5 bases, with 15 bases remaining between them. The CDR3 consists of 15 residues. CDR3 protein: CASSEFVGPGYGYTF. As DNA, the CDR3 is TGTGCCAGCAGTGAATTTGTAGGGCCGGGGTATGGCTACACCTTC.

The chain has TRBV6-5 and TRBJ2-1; D uncertain. Trimming took off 2 bases at V and 2 bases at J, with 1 base between the two ends. Germline values: CDR1 MNHEY, CDR2 SVGAGI. The length of the CDR3 is 12 residues. The DNA of the CDR3 is TGTGCCAGCAGTTACACCTACAATGAGCAGTTCTTC. This codes for CASSYTYNEQFF.

The gene calls are TRBV9 and TRBJ2-1; D gene uncertain. The germline CDR1 and CDR2 sequences are SGDLS and YYNGEE. V shed 5 bases and J shed 1 base, with 4 bases lying between them. The CDR3 totals 12 residues. CDR3 residues: CASRGSYNEQFF. CDR3 nucleotide sequence: TGTGCCAGCAGAGGATCCTACAATGAGCAGTTCTTC.

This chain connects TRBV6-5 to TRBJ1-1; a weak D match, TRBD1 (5 bases). The V end was cut by 5 bases, the J end by 7 bases, with 20 bases between. The germline CDR1 and CDR2 sequences are MNHEY and SVGAGI. This CDR3 is 15 amino acids long. The CDR3 protein is CASSKLVRAGGEAFF. In DNA, the CDR3 is TGTGCCAGCAGTAAACTCGTACGGGCCGGGGGTGAAGCTTTCTTT.

The chain joins TRBV4-2 to TRBJ2-5; 9 positions agree with TRBD2. V shed 2 bases, J shed 2 bases, and the junction held 9 bases outside the gene matches. The CDR3 runs 17 residues. The germline V gene encodes CDR1 LGHNA and CDR2 YNFKEQ. CDR3 coding DNA: TGTGCCAGCAGCCAACAAGCAGCGGGGGGACGACAAGAGACCCAGTACTTC. It encodes CASSQQAAGGRQETQYF.

The chain carries TRBV27 and TRBJ2-1, with D possibly TRBD1 on 5 matching bases. Trimming left V 0 bases short and J 8 bases short, with 17 bases between. CDR1 is MNHEY, CDR2 SMNVEV, per germline (reference sequence). The CDR3 has 16 residues. The CDR3 spells CASSLSQRGAWDEQFF. The DNA of the CDR3 is TGTGCCAGCAGTTTATCGCAAAGGGGCGCGTGGGATGAGCAGTTCTTC.

The rearrangement joins TRBV5-1 to TRBJ2-2; no reliable D call. Germline CDR1 is SGHRS and CDR2 is YFSETQ. The CDR3 contains 14 residues. Trimming took off 2 bases at V and 6 bases at J, with 11 bases between the two ends. The CDR3 DNA sequence: TGCGCCAGCAGCTTACTCTATCAGCCCGGGGAGCTGTTTTTT. This sequence encodes CASSLLYQPGELFF.

J is TRBJ2-2 and V is TRBV18; 7 bases fit TRBD1. This CDR3 has 15 amino acids. The germline CDR1 and CDR2 sequences are KGHSH and LQKENI. V shed 2 bases and J 4 bases; nucleotides not matched to a gene: 4. As DNA, the CDR3 is TGTGCCAGCTCACCATCGACAGGGAGCACCGGGGAGCTGTTTTTT. Translation: CASSPSTGSTGELFF.